This record covers a single T cell receptor beta chain. Sequencing was performed with immunoSEQ multiplex PCR; in TCRdb, only in-frame clones are kept and a portion is missing. The sample contains roughly 4,700 clones, 60% to 85% of which appear only once. The record originates from a study of neoadjuvant nivolumab and ipilimumab in lung cancer. The CDR3 is 16 residues long. V shed 6 bases, J shed 5 bases, and the junction held 15 bases outside the gene matches. Looked up from germline, CDR1 is MNHEY and CDR2 is SMNVEV (reference sequence). This sequence joins TRBV27 and TRBJ1-2; 7 bases are a match to TRBD1. The sequence was collected from an adult with non-small cell lung cancer. Some clones in this sample may be carry-over from other donors' samples. The sequences come from normal lung tissue adjacent to the tumor, collected after neoadjuvant nivolumab, alone or with ipilimumab, at or shortly before surgery. The CDR3 DNA reads as TGTGCCAGCAGCCCACAGGGGTCTTGGGCGGGGTATGGCTACACCTTC. Translation: CASSPQGSWAGYGYTF.